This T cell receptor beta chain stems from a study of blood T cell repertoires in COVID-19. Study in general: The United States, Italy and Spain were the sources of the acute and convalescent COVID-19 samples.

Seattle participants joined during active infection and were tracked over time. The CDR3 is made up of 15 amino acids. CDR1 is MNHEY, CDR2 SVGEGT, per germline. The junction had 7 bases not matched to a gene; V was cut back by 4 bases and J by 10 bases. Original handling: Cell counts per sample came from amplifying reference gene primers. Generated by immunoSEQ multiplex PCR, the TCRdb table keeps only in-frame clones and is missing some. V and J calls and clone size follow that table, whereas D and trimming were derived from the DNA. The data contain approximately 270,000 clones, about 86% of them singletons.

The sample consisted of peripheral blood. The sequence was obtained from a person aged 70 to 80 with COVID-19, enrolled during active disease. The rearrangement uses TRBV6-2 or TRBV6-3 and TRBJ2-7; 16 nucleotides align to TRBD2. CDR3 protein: CASSSGLAGGHAQYF. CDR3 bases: TGTGCCAGCAGTTCGGGACTAGCGGGAGGGCATGCCCAGTACTTC.